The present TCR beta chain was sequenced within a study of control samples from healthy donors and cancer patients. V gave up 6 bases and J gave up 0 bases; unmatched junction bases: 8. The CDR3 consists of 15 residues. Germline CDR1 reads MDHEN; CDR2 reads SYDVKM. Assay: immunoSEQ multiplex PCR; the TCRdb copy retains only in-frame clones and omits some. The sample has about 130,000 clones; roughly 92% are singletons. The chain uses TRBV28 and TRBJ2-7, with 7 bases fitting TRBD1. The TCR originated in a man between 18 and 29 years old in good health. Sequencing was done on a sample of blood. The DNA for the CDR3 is TGTGCCAGCAGCAACGGACAGGATAGCTCCTACGAGCAGTACTTC. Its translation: CASSNGQDSSYEQYF.